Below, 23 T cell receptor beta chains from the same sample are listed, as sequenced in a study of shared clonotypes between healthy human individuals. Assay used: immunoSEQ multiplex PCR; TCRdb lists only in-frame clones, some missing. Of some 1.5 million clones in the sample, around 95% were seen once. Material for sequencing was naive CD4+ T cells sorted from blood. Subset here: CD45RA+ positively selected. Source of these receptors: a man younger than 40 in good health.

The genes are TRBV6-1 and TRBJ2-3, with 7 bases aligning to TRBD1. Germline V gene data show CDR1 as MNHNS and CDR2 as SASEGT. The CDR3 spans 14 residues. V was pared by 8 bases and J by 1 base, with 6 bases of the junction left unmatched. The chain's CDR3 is CASHRDSGTDTQYF. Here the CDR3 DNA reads TGTGCCAGCCATAGGGACAGCGGCACAGATACGCAGTATTTT.

The CDR3 coding sequence is TGTGCCAGTAGCGGTCAATACCAAGAGACCCAGTACTTC. Translation gives CASSGQYQETQYF. The rearrangement uses TRBV19 and TRBJ2-5; D not certain. Germline values: CDR1 LNHDA, CDR2 SQIVND (reference sequence). The V gene lost 6 bases and the J gene lost 0 bases, with 8 bases spanning the gap. This CDR3 is 13 amino acids long.

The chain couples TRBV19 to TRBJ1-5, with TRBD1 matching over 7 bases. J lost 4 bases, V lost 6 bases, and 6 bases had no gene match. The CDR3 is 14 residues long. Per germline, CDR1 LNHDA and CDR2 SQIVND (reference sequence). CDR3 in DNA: TGTGCCAGTAGCATGACAGGGAGGAATCAGCCCCAGCATTTT. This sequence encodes CASSMTGRNQPQHF.

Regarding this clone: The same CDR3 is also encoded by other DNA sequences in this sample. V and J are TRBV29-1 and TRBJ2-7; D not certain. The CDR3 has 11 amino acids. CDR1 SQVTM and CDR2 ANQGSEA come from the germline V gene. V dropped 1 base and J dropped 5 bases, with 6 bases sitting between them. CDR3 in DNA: TGCAGCGTTGAAGGCCAAAACGAGCAGTACTTC. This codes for CSVEGQNEQYF.

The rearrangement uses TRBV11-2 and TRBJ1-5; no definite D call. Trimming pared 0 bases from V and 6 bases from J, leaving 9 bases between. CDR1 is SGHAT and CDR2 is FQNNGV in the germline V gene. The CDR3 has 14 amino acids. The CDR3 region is CASSLDVGSQPQHF. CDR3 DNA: TGTGCCAGCAGCTTAGATGTGGGAAGTCAGCCCCAGCATTTT.

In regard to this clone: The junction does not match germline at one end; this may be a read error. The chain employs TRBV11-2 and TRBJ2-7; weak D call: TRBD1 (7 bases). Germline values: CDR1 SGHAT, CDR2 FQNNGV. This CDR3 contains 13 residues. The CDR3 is CASSLLEGAGLDF. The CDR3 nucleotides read TGTGCCAGCAGCCTATTAGAGGGGGCGGGGTTGGACTTC.

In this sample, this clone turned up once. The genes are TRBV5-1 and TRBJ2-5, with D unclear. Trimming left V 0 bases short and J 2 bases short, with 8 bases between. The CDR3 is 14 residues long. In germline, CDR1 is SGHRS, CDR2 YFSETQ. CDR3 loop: CASSLEVLQETQYF. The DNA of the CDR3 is TGCGCCAGCAGCTTGGAGGTGCTACAAGAGACCCAGTACTTC.

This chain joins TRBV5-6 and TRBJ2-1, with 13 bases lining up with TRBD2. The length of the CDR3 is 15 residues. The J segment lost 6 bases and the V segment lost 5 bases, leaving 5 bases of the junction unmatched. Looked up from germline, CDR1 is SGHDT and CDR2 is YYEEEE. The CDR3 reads CASRPGLAGPNEQFF. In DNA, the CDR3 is TGTGCCAGCAGACCGGGACTAGCGGGACCCAATGAGCAGTTCTTC.

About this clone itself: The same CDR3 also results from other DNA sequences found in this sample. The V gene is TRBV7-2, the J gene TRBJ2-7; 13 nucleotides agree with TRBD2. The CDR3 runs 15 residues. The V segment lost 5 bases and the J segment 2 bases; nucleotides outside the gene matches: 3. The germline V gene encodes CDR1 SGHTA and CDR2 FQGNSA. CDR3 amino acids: CASSHGLAGAYEQYF. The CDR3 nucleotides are TGTGCCAGCAGCCACGGACTAGCGGGAGCCTACGAGCAGTACTTC.

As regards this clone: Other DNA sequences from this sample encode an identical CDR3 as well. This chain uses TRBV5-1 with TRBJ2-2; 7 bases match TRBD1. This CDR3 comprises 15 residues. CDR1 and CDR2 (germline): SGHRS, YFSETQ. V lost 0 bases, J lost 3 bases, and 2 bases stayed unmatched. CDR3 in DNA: TGCGCCAGCAGCTTGGGGACAGGCCACACCGGGGAGCTGTTTTTT. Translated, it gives CASSLGTGHTGELFF.

The CDR3 region is CASTRTVGYQETQYF. CDR3 DNA sequence: TGTGCCAGCACCAGGACAGTGGGGTACCAAGAGACCCAGTACTTC. The chain recombines TRBV27 with TRBJ2-5; TRBD1 is a possible D gene (6 bases). The CDR3 contains 15 residues. Germline V lookup: CDR1 MNHEY, CDR2 SMNVEV (reference sequence). With 7 bases removed from V and 0 bases from J, the gap between germline ends came to 15 bases.

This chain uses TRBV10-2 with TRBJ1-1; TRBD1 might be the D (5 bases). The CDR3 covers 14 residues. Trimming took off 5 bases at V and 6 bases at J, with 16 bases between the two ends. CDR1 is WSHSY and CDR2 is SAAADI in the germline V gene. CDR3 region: CASSSGGSIAEAFF. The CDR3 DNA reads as TGCGCCAGCAGTTCCGGGGGTTCAATCGCTGAAGCTTTCTTT.

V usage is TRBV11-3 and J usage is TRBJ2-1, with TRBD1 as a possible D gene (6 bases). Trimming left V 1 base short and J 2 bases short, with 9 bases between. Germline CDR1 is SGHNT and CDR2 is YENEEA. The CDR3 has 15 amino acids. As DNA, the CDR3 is TGTGCCAGCAGCTTAGTACAGGGACCCTACAATGAGCAGTTCTTC. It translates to CASSLVQGPYNEQFF.

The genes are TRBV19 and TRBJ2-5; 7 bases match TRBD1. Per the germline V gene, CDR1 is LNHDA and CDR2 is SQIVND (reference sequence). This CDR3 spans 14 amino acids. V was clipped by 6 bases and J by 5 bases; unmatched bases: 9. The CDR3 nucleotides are TGTGCCAGTAGCGACCAGGGGGTTCGGGAGACCCAGTACTTC. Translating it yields CASSDQGVRETQYF.

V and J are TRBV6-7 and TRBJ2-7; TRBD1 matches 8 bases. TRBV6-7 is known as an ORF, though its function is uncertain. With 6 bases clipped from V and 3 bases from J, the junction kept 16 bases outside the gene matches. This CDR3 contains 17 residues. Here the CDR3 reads CASRPPKDRAIYYEQYF. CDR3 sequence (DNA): TGTGCCAGCAGACCCCCCAAGGACAGGGCAATATACTACGAGCAGTACTTC.

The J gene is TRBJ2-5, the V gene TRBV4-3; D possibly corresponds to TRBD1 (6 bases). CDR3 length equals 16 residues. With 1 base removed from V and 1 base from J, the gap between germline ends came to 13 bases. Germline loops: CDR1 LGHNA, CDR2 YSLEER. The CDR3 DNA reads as TGCGCCAGCAGCCAAGGGCTGACAGGCCCCCAAGAGACCCAGTACTTC. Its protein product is CASSQGLTGPQETQYF.

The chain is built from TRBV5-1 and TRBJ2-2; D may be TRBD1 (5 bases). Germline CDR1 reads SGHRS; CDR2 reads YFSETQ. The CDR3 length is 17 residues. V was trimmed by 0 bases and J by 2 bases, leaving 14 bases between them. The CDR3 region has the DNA TGCGCCAGCAGCTTGGCAGGGTCGAATATCAACACCGGGGAGCTGTTTTTT. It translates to CASSLAGSNINTGELFF.

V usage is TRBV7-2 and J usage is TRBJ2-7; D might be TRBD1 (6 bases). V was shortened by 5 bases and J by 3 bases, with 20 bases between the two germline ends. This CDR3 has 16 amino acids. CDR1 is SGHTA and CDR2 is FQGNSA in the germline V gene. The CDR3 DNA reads TGTGCCAGCAGCGAGGGACACGGGCTAAGAAACTACGAGCAGTACTTC. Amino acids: CASSEGHGLRNYEQYF.

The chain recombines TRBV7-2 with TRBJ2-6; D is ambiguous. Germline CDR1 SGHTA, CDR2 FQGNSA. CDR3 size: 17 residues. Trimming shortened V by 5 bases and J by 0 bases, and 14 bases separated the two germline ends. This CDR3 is CASSRGVSNSGANVLTF. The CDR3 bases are TGTGCCAGCAGCCGCGGAGTTTCCAACTCTGGGGCCAACGTCCTGACTTTC.

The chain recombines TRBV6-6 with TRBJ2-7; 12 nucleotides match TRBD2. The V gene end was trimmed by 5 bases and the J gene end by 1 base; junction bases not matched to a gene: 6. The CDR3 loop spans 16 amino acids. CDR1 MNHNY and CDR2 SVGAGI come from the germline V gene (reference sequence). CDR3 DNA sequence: TGTGCCAGCAGTGCTCTAGCGGGAGGGCCGTCCTACGAGCAGTACTTC. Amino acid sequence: CASSALAGGPSYEQYF.

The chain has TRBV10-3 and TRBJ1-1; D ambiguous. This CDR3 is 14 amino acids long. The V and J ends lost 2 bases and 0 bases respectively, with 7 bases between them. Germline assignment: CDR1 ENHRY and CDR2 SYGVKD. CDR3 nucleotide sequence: TGTGCCATCAGTGAGGCAAGCATGAACACTGAAGCTTTCTTT. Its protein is CAISEASMNTEAFF.

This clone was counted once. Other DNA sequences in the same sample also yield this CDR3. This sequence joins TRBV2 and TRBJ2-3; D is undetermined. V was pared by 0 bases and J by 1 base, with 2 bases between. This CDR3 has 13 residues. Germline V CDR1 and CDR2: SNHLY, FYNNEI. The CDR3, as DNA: TGTGCCAGCAGTGAAGCGGGCACAGATACGCAGTATTTT. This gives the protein CASSEAGTDTQYF. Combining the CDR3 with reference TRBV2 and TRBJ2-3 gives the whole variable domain EPEVTQTPSHQVTQMGQEVILRCVPISNHLYFYWYRQILGQKVEFLVSFYNNEISEKSEIFDDQFSVERPDGSNFTLKIRSTKLEDSAMYFCASSEAGTDTQYFGPGTRLTVL.

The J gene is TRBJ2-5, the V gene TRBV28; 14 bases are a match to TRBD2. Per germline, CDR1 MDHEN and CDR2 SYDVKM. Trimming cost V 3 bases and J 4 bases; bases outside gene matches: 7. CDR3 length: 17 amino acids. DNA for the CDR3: TGTGCCAGCAGTTTGTCGGGACTAGCGGGAGATGGAGAGACCCAGTACTTC. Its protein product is CASSLSGLAGDGETQYF.